Listed below are T cell receptor beta chains from one sample, sequenced in a study of blood T cell repertoires in COVID-19. TCRdb's copy holds only in-frame clones and misses some; the assay was immunoSEQ multiplex PCR. The table shows over 90,000 clones, with 75% to 90% occurring only once. The specimen was peripheral blood. These receptors were obtained from a human donor in a cohort sampled during active or convalescent COVID-19. The CDR3 runs from the conserved cysteine through the conserved F or W. A D gene is named only where the DNA matches it firmly. Where a row states a size, it is once, few, many or the class of an expanded clone; other rows omit it.

length: 15; V: TRBV28; D: NA; size: NA; J: TRBJ2-3; CDR3: CASSPLLTARSTQYF; DNA: TGTGCCAGCAGCCCACTCCTGACGGCGAGGAGTACGCAGTATTTT
length: 14; V: TRBV10-3; D: TRBD2; size: NA; J: TRBJ2-2; CDR3: CAISGLATTGELFF; DNA: TGTGCCATCAGTGGACTAGCGACGACCGGGGAGCTGTTTTTT
length: 13; V: TRBV27; D: NA; size: NA; J: TRBJ1-1; CDR3: CASRKQGSFVAFF; DNA: TGTGCCAGCAGAAAACAGGGATCCTTCGTCGCTTTCTTT
length: 14; V: TRBV18; D: TRBD2; size: NA; J: TRBJ2-5; CDR3: CASSSGEGLKTQYF; DNA: TGTGCCAGCTCCTCGGGGGAGGGGCTCAAGACCCAGTACTTC
length: 17; V: TRBV24-1; D: TRBD1; size: NA; J: TRBJ1-2; CDR3: CATSDPGQGAEVGGYTF; DNA: TGTGCCACCAGTGACCCGGGACAGGGGGCTGAAGTCGGAGGCTACACCTTC
length: 15; V: TRBV18; D: TRBD1; size: few; J: TRBJ1-5; CDR3: CASSLRQGENQPQHF; DNA: TGTGCCAGCTCACTCCGACAGGGGGAAAATCAGCCCCAGCATTTT
length: 12; V: TRBV19; D: NA; size: NA; J: TRBJ2-2; CDR3: CASSPRQRELFF; DNA: TGTGCCAGTAGTCCCAGACAGAGGGAGCTGTTTTTT
length: 14; V: TRBV19; D: NA; size: NA; J: TRBJ2-1; CDR3: CASSKKRAEDEQFF; DNA: TGTGCCAGTAGTAAAAAGAGGGCGGAGGATGAGCAGTTCTTC
length: 15; V: TRBV7-6; D: TRBD2; size: NA; J: TRBJ2-2; CDR3: CASSPGGASTGELFF; DNA: TGTGCCAGCAGCCCCGGGGGGGCGAGCACCGGGGAGCTGTTTTTT
length: 14; V: TRBV4-3; D: TRBD2; size: NA; J: TRBJ2-7; CDR3: CASSRLAGGYEQYF; DNA: TGCGCCAGCAGCAGATTAGCGGGGGGCTACGAGCAGTACTTC
length: 14; V: TRBV7-2; D: TRBD1; size: NA; J: TRBJ1-2; CDR3: CASSSRRGQGGYTF; DNA: TGTGCCAGCAGCAGCCGCAGGGGGCAAGGTGGCTACACCTTC
length: 14; V: TRBV11-3; D: NA; size: few; J: TRBJ1-1; CDR3: CASSLTAGVTEAFF; DNA: TGTGCCAGCAGCTTAACGGCAGGGGTCACTGAAGCTTTCTTT
length: 13; V: TRBV30; D: NA; size: NA; J: TRBJ1-3; CDR3: CAWRTAVGNTIYF; DNA: TGTGCCTGGAGGACCGCGGTTGGAAACACCATATATTTT
length: 14; V: TRBV24-1; D: NA; size: few; J: TRBJ2-5; CDR3: CATSDPGQGGTQYF; DNA: TGTGCCACCAGTGACCCGGGCCAGGGAGGTACCCAGTACTTC
length: 16; V: TRBV3-1/TRBV3-2; D: NA; size: NA; J: TRBJ1-5; CDR3: CASSQGGGAQNQPQHF; DNA: TGTGCCAGCAGCCAAGGGGGAGGGGCTCAGAATCAGCCCCAGCATTTT
length: 13; V: TRBV2; D: NA; size: NA; J: TRBJ1-4; CDR3: CASEIREAEKLFF; DNA: TGTGCCAGTGAGATCCGTGAGGCTGAAAAACTGTTTTTT
length: 11; V: TRBV6-5; D: NA; size: once; J: TRBJ1-4; CDR3: CASTSRDRLFF; DNA: TGTGCCAGCACGTCGAGGGATCGACTGTTTTTT
length: 12; V: TRBV12-5; D: NA; size: NA; J: TRBJ2-1; CDR3: CASGSGLREQFF; DNA: TGTGCTAGTGGTTCAGGACTTCGTGAGCAGTTCTTC
length: 13; V: TRBV7-9; D: NA; size: NA; J: TRBJ1-5; CDR3: CASSFQGSQPQHF; DNA: TGTGCCAGCAGCTTTCAGGGGAGTCAGCCCCAGCATTTT
length: 17; V: TRBV11-2; D: TRBD2; size: NA; J: TRBJ2-1; CDR3: CASSLGTSGGAFYEQFF; DNA: TGTGCCAGCAGCTTAGGGACTAGCGGGGGGGCCTTTTATGAGCAGTTCTTC
length: 15; V: TRBV11-3; D: NA; size: NA; J: TRBJ1-4; CDR3: CASSWGSGLHEKLFF; DNA: TGTGCCAGCAGCTGGGGATCGGGACTTCATGAAAAACTGTTTTTT
length: 14; V: TRBV7-9; D: TRBD1; size: once; J: TRBJ2-7; CDR3: CASSSFQGTGKPNF; DNA: TGTGCCAGCAGCTCCTTTCAAGGGACAGGGAAACCCAACTTC
length: 12; V: TRBV4-2; D: NA; size: once; J: TRBJ2-7; CDR3: CASSRTGYEQYF; DNA: TGTGCCAGCAGCCGGACTGGCTACGAGCAGTACTTC
length: 14; V: TRBV28; D: NA; size: NA; J: TRBJ1-6; CDR3: CASRLDTYNSPLHF; DNA: TGTGCCAGCAGATTGGACACATATAATTCACCCCTCCACTTT
length: 14; V: TRBV3-1/TRBV3-2; D: TRBD1; size: few; J: TRBJ1-2; CDR3: CASSQGDRRYGYTF; DNA: TGTGCCAGCAGCCAAGGGGACAGGCGCTATGGCTACACCTTC
length: 14; V: TRBV7-2; D: TRBD1; size: NA; J: TRBJ1-6; CDR3: CASSWDSSNSPLHF; DNA: TGTGCCAGCAGCTGGGACAGTTCGAATTCACCCCTCCACTTT
length: 14; V: TRBV11-2; D: TRBD1; size: NA; J: TRBJ1-4; CDR3: CASSRTGTVEKLFF; DNA: TGTGCCAGCAGCCGTACCGGGACAGTTGAAAAACTGTTTTTT
length: 15; V: TRBV3-1/TRBV3-2; D: TRBD2; size: NA; J: TRBJ2-7; CDR3: CASSPLGGTFYEQYF; DNA: TGTGCCAGCAGCCCCCTCGGGGGGACCTTCTACGAGCAGTACTTC
length: 12; V: TRBV7-8; D: TRBD2; size: NA; J: TRBJ2-4; CDR3: CASASGEGIQYF; DNA: TGTGCCAGCGCATCGGGGGAGGGCATTCAGTACTTC
length: 15; V: TRBV5-1; D: NA; size: NA; J: TRBJ1-6; CDR3: CASSSGVRVNSPLHF; DNA: TGCGCCAGCAGCTCAGGGGTTAGGGTTAATTCACCCCTCCACTTT
length: 14; V: TRBV11-3; D: NA; size: NA; J: TRBJ1-2; CDR3: CASSLRQRDYGYTF; DNA: TGTGCCAGCAGCTTAAGGCAGAGGGACTATGGCTACACCTTC
length: 14; V: TRBV7-9; D: NA; size: NA; J: TRBJ1-4; CDR3: CASSFQGPGEKLFF; DNA: TGTGCCAGCAGCTTCCAGGGTCCCGGTGAAAAACTGTTTTTT
length: 13; V: TRBV11-2; D: NA; size: NA; J: TRBJ1-1; CDR3: CASSLGTERWAFF; DNA: TGTGCCAGCAGCTTAGGGACAGAGCGATGGGCTTTCTTT
length: 13; V: TRBV6-2/TRBV6-3; D: NA; size: few; J: TRBJ1-4; CDR3: CASSYYGYEKLFF; DNA: TGTGCCAGCAGTTACTATGGCTATGAAAAACTGTTTTTT
length: 17; V: TRBV6-1; D: TRBD1; size: NA; J: TRBJ1-3; CDR3: CASSEQQQGTAGNTIYF; DNA: TGTGCCAGCAGTGAACAACAACAGGGGACCGCTGGAAACACCATATATTTT
length: 14; V: TRBV29-1; D: TRBD2; size: NA; J: TRBJ2-1; CDR3: CSVEVVQGGNEQFF; DNA: TGCAGCGTTGAAGTGGTCCAGGGAGGGAATGAGCAGTTCTTC
length: 12; V: TRBV7-9; D: NA; size: few; J: TRBJ1-1; CDR3: CASRRISTEAFF; DNA: TGTGCCAGCAGGCGGATCAGCACTGAAGCTTTCTTT
length: 15; V: TRBV7-2; D: TRBD2; size: once; J: TRBJ2-4; CDR3: CASSLGGGAGSIQYF; DNA: TGTGCCAGCAGCTTAGGCGGGGGGGCCGGAAGCATTCAGTACTTC
length: 14; V: TRBV5-4; D: TRBD1; size: NA; J: TRBJ1-1; CDR3: CASSPSRGRTEAFF; DNA: TGTGCCAGCAGCCCGAGTAGGGGGCGAACTGAAGCTTTCTTT
length: 13; V: TRBV9; D: NA; size: once; J: TRBJ2-7; CDR3: CASSVGEPYEQYF; DNA: TGTGCCAGCAGCGTAGGGGAGCCTTACGAGCAGTACTTC
length: 15; V: TRBV7-6; D: TRBD2; size: NA; J: TRBJ2-7; CDR3: CASSLTSGEGDEQYF; DNA: TGTGCCAGCAGCTTGACTAGCGGGGAAGGGGACGAGCAGTACTTC
length: 12; V: TRBV6-6; D: NA; size: NA; J: TRBJ1-1; CDR3: CASSYLRTEAFF; DNA: TGTGCCAGCAGTTACTTGAGGACAGAAGCTTTCTTT
length: 14; V: TRBV19; D: TRBD1; size: NA; J: TRBJ1-2; CDR3: CASSNNRGSYGYTF; DNA: TGTGCCAGTAGTAACAACAGGGGATCCTATGGCTACACCTTC
length: 13; V: TRBV7-3; D: TRBD1; size: NA; J: TRBJ1-6; CDR3: CASSPNTGAPLHF; DNA: TGTGCCAGCAGCCCAAACACAGGGGCACCCCTCCACTTT
length: 15; V: TRBV14; D: TRBD1; size: NA; J: TRBJ1-2; CDR3: CASSQVEGQGSGYTF; DNA: TGTGCCAGCAGCCAAGTCGAGGGACAGGGGAGTGGCTACACCTTC
length: 18; V: TRBV7-2; D: NA; size: NA; J: TRBJ1-6; CDR3: CASSLAGGAGSYNSPLHF; DNA: TGTGCCAGCAGCTTAGCAGGTGGGGCAGGATCCTATAATTCACCCCTCCACTTT
length: 14; V: TRBV6-5; D: NA; size: NA; J: TRBJ1-3; CDR3: CASRDLSSGNTIYF; DNA: TGTGCCAGCAGAGATCTGAGCTCTGGAAACACCATATATTTT
length: 17; V: TRBV27; D: TRBD1; size: NA; J: TRBJ1-3; CDR3: CASSLATPGTAGNTIYF; DNA: TGTGCCAGCAGTTTAGCGACCCCCGGGACAGCTGGAAACACCATATATTTT
length: 15; V: TRBV7-3; D: NA; size: once; J: TRBJ2-7; CDR3: CASSLSGQGTYEQYF; DNA: TGTGCCAGCAGCTTAAGTGGGCAGGGGACCTACGAGCAGTACTTC
length: 13; V: TRBV9; D: NA; size: NA; J: TRBJ1-2; CDR3: CASSRGADYGYTF; DNA: TGTGCCAGCTCCAGGGGTGCGGACTATGGCTACACCTTC
length: 17; V: TRBV5-1; D: TRBD1; size: NA; J: TRBJ1-1; CDR3: CASSLGWDSPMNTEAFF; DNA: TGCGCCAGCAGCTTGGGATGGGACAGCCCAATGAACACTGAAGCTTTCTTT
length: 15; V: TRBV4-1; D: TRBD2; size: NA; J: TRBJ2-5; CDR3: CASSQGLAALETQYF; DNA: TGCGCCAGCAGCCAAGGGCTAGCGGCCCTAGAGACCCAGTACTTC
length: 11; V: TRBV20-1; D: NA; size: NA; J: TRBJ1-1; CDR3: CSAMSSLRAFF; DNA: TGCAGTGCCATGTCTAGCCTCCGAGCTTTCTTT